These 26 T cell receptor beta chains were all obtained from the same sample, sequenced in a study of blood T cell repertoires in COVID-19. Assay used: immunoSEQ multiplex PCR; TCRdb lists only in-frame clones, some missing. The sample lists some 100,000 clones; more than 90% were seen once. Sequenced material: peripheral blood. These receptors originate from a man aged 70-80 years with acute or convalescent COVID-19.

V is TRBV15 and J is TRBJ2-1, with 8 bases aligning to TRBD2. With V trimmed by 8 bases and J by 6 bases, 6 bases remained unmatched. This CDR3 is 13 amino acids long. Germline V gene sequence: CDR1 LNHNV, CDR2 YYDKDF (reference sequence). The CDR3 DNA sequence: TGTGCCACCCTCGGGCTAGCGGGCAATGAGCAGTTCTTC. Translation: CATLGLAGNEQFF.

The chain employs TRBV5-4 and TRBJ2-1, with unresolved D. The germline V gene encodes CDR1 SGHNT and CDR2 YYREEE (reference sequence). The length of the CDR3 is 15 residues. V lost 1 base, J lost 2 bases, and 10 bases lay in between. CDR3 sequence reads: CASSLISSTYNEQFF. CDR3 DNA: TGTGCCAGCAGCTTGATTAGCTCCACCTACAATGAGCAGTTCTTC.

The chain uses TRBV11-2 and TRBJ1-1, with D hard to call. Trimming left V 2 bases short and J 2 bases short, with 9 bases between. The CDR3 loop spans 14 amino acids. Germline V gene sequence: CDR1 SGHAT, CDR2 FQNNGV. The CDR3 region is CASSLKRKNTEAFF. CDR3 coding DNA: TGTGCCAGCAGCTTAAAGAGGAAAAACACTGAAGCTTTCTTT.

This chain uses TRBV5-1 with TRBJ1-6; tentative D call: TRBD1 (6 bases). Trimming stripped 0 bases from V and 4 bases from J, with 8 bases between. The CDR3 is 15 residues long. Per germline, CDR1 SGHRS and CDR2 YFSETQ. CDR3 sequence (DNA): TGCGCCAGCAGCTTGGAACAGGGATATAATTCACCCCTCCACTTT. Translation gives CASSLEQGYNSPLHF.

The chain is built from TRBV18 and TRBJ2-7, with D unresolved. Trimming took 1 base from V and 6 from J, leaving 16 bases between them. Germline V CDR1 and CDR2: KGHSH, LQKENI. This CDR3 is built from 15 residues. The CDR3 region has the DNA TGTGCCAGCTCACCACGGGTGTCGGGTATTTCCGAGCAGTACTTC. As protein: CASSPRVSGISEQYF.

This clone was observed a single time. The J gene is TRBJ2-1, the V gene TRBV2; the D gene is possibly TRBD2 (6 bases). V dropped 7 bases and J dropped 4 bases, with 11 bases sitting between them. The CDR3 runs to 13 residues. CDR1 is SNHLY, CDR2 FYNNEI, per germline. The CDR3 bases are TGTGCCAGCAAATGGGACTCGTACAATGAGCAGTTCTTC. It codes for CASKWDSYNEQFF.

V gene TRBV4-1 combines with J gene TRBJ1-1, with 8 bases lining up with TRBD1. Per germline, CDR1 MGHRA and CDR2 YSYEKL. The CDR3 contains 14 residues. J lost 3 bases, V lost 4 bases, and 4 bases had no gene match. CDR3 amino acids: CASSLGQGHTEAFF. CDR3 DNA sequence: TGCGCCAGCAGCCTCGGACAGGGACACACTGAAGCTTTCTTT.

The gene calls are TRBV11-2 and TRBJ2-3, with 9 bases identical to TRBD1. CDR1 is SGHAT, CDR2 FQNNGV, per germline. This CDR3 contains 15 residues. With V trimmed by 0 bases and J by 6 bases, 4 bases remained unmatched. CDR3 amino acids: CASSLDGTGSDTQYF. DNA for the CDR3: TGTGCCAGCAGCTTAGATGGGACAGGGTCCGATACGCAGTATTTT.

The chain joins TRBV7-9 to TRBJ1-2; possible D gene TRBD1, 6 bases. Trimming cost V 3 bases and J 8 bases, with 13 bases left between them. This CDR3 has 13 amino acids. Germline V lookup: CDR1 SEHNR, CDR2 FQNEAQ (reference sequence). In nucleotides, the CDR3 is TGTGCCAGCAGCTTCACAGGGAATAGCGGCTACACCTTC. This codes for CASSFTGNSGYTF.

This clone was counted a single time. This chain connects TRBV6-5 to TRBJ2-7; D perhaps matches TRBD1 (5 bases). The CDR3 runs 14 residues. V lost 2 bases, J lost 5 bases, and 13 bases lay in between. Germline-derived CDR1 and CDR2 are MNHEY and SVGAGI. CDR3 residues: CASSYTQGRHEQYF. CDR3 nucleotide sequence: TGTGCCAGCAGTTACACGCAGGGTCGGCACGAGCAGTACTTC.

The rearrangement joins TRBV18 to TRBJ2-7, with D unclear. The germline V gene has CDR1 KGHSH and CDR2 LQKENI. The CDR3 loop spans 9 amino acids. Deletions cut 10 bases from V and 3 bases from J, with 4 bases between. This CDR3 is CATHYEQYF. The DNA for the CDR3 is TGTGCCACCCACTACGAGCAGTACTTC.

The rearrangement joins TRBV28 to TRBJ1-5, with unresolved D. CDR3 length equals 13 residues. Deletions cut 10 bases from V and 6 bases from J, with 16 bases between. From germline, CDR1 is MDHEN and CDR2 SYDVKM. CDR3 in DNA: TGTGCCACTAGGAGCGGGAAATTTCAGCCCCAGCATTTT. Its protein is CATRSGKFQPQHF.

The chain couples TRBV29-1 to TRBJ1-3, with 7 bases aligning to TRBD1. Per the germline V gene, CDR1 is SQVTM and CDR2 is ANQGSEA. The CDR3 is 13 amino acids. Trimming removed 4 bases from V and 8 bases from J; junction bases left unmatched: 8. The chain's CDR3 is CSVGTGLSDTIYF. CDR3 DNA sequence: TGCAGCGTTGGGACAGGACTATCGGACACCATATATTTT. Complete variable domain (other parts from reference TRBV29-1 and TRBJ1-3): SAVISQKPSRDICQRGTSLTIQCQVDSQVTMMFWYRQQPGQSLTLIATANQGSEATYESGFVIDKFPISRPNLTFSTLTVSNMSPEDSSIYLCSVGTGLSDTIYFGEGSWLTVV.

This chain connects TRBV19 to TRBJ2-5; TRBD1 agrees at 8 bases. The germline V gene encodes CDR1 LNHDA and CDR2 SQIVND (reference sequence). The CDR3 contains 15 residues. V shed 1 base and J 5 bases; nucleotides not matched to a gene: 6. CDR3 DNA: TGTGCCAGTAGTATAGTTCCAGGGGGCTTGGAGACCCAGTACTTC. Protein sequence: CASSIVPGGLETQYF.

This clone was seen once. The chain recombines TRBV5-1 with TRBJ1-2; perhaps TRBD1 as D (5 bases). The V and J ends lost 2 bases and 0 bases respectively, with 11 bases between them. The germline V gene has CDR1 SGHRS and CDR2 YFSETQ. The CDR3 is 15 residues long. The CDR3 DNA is TGCGCCAGCAGCTTTGGAGGGGAAACTAACTATGGCTACACCTTC. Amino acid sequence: CASSFGGETNYGYTF. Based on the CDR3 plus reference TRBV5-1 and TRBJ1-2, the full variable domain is KAGVTQTPRYLIKTRGQQVTLSCSPISGHRSVSWYQQTPGQGLQFLFEYFSETQRNKGNFPGRFSGRQFSNSRSEMNVSTLELGDSALYLCASSFGGETNYGYTFGSGTRLTVV.

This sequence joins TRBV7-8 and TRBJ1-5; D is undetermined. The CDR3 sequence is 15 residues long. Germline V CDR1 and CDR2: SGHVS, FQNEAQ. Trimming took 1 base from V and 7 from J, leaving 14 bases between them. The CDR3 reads CASSLVAAPGQPQHF. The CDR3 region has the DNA TGTGCCAGCAGCTTAGTTGCAGCGCCGGGGCAGCCCCAGCATTTT.

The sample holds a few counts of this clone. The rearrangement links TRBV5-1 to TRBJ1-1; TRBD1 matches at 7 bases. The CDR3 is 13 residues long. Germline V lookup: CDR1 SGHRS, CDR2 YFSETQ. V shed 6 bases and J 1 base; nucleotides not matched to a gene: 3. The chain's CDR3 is CASTDRENTEAFF. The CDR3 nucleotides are TGCGCCAGCACCGACAGGGAGAACACTGAAGCTTTCTTT.

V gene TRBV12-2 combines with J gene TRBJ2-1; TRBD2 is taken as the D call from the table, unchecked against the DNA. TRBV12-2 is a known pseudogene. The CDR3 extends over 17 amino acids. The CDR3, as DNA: TGTGCAAGTCGCTTCCCGGGACTAGCGGCCCTATACAATGAGCAGTTCTTC. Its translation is CASRFPGLAALYNEQFF.

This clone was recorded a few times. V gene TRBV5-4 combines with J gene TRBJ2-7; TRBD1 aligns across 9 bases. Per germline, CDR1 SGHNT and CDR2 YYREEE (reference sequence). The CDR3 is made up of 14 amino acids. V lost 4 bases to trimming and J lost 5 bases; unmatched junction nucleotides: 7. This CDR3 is CASSKETGGNEQYF. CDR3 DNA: TGTGCCAGCAGCAAGGAGACAGGGGGGAACGAGCAGTACTTC. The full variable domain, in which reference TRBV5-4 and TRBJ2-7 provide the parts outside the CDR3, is ETGVTQSPTHLIKTRGQQVTLRCSSQSGHNTVSWYQQALGQGPQFIFQYYREEENGRGNFPPRFSGLQFPNYSSELNVNALELDDSALYLCASSKETGGNEQYFGPGTRLTVT.

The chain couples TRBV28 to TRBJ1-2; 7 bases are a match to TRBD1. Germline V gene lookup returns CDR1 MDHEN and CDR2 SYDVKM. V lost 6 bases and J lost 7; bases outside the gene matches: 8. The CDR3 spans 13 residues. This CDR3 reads CASSSIHRGGYTF. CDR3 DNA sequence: TGTGCCAGCAGCAGTATCCACAGGGGTGGCTACACCTTC.

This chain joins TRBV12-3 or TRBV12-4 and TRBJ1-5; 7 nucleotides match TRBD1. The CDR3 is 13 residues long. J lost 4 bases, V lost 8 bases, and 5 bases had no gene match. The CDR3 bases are TGTGCCAGCGTTCCGGGACAGAATCAGCCCCAGCATTTT. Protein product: CASVPGQNQPQHF.

The CDR3 protein is CASRYDSSGNTIYF. The CDR3 DNA sequence: TGTGCCAGCAGATACGACAGCTCTGGAAACACCATATATTTT. The J gene is TRBJ1-3, the V gene TRBV6-5; D may be TRBD1 (5 bases). Germline V gene sequence: CDR1 MNHEY, CDR2 SVGAGI. The CDR3 length is 14 residues. Trimming removed 6 bases at V and 0 bases at J, with 9 bases between.

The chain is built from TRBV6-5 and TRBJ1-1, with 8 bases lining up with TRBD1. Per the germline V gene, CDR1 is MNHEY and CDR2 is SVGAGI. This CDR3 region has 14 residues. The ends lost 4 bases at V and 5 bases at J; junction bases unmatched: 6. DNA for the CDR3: TGTGCCAGCAGTTTACAGGGGGGTGGGACTGAAGCTTTCTTT. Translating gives CASSLQGGGTEAFF.

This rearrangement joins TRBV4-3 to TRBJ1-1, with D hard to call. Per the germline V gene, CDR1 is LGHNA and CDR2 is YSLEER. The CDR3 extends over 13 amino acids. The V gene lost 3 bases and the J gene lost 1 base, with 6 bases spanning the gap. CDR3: CASSQRGNTEAFF. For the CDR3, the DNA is TGCGCCAGCAGCCAGCGGGGGAACACTGAAGCTTTCTTT.

CDR3 in amino acids: CASSFRRRENYEQYF. The CDR3 bases are TGTGCCAGCAGCTTTCGACGGCGGGAGAACTACGAGCAGTACTTC. The V call is TRBV13, the J call TRBJ2-7; 7 bases map to TRBD2. The germline V gene encodes CDR1 PRHDT and CDR2 FYEKMQ (reference sequence). CDR3 length: 15 residues. Trimming took 3 bases from V and 3 from J; bases not matched to a gene: 8.

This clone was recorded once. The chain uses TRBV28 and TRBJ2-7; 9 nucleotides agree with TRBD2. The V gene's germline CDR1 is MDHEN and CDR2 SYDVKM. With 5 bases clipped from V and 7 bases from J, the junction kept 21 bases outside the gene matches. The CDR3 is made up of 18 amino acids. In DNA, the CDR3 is TGTGCCAGCAGTCCGGCTTCTCTAGCGGGAATCAGCAAGCAGGAGCAGTACTTC. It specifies CASSPASLAGISKQEQYF.